The 13 T cell receptor beta chains below come from one sample, sequenced in a study of T-cell reconstitution after alpha-beta-depleted transplantation in children. Unique molecular identifiers tagged the TCRbeta library. In TCRdb, the PCR reads were re-called with MiXCR into one record per CDR3 protein. The top ten hold 0.79% of the sample, which has 670,000 or so distinct CDR3 sequences, roughly 14% seen once. This specimen consisted of PBMCs, obtained before TCRalphabeta/CD19-depleted stem cell transplant. The receptors were sampled from a girl aged 2 to 10 with congenital amegakaryocytic thrombocytopenia, due to receive a stem cell transplant.

At least ten counts were recorded for this clonotype. The chain uses TRBV20-1 and TRBJ2-7; D possibly uses TRBD1 or TRBD2 (5 bases each). V was pared by 0 bases and J by 3 bases, with 12 bases between. This CDR3 is 14 amino acids long. Germline CDR1 is DFQATT and CDR2 is SNEGSKA (reference sequence). The CDR3, as DNA: TGCAGTGCTAGAGATCGAACAGGAGGCTACGAGCAGTACTTC. This gives the protein CSARDRTGGYEQYF.

This clonotype has just a few counts. The chain employs TRBV7-9 and TRBJ1-1; 7 nucleotides line up with TRBD1. This CDR3 has 16 residues. Unmatched junction bases numbered 10, after V lost 5 bases and J lost 1 base. Looked up from germline, CDR1 is SEHNR and CDR2 is FQNEAQ (reference sequence). The CDR3 bases are TGTGCCAGCAGCGATGATAACAGGGGCCCGAACACTGAAGCTTTCTTT. It encodes CASSDDNRGPNTEAFF. Full variable domain (rest looked up from reference TRBV7-9 and TRBJ1-1): DTGVSQNPRHKITKRGQNVTFRCDPISEHNRLYWYRQTLGQGPEFLTYFQNEAQLEKSRLLSDRFSAERPKGSFSTLEIQRTEQGDSAMYLCASSDDNRGPNTEAFFGQGTRLTVV.

Ten or more counts support this clonotype. This chain links TRBV20-1 with TRBJ2-4; TRBD2 matches at 13 bases. The CDR3 runs to 20 residues. Germline V gene sequence: CDR1 DFQATT, CDR2 SNEGSKA (reference sequence). The CDR3 loop is CRVPGLAGPNALCRQNIQYF. The CDR3 DNA follows: TGCAGGGTTCCGGGACTAGCGGGACCAAACGCGCTATGCCGGCAAAACATTCAGTACTTC.

The table lists this clonotype with many counts. The rearrangement uses TRBV20-1 and TRBJ2-1, with 7 bases matching TRBD2. The germline V gene encodes CDR1 DFQATT and CDR2 SNEGSKA (reference sequence). The CDR3 spans 16 residues. V shed 4 bases, J shed 0 bases, and the junction held 9 bases outside the gene matches. CDR3 region: CSAKGTSASSYNEQFF. CDR3 in DNA: TGCAGTGCTAAGGGTACTAGCGCTAGCTCCTACAATGAGCAGTTCTTC.

This clonotype has just a few counts. The chain has TRBV5-1 and TRBJ2-3, with TRBD2 identical over 12 bases. The V gene end was trimmed by 7 bases and the J gene end by 2 bases; junction bases not matched to a gene: 8. This CDR3 is built from 16 residues. Looked up from germline, CDR1 is SGHRS and CDR2 is YFSETQ. CDR3: CASRLAGVYHTDTQYF. In nucleotides, the CDR3 is TGCGCCAGCCGACTAGCGGGAGTCTACCACACAGATACGCAGTATTTT.

The rearrangement links TRBV11-2 to TRBJ2-5, with TRBD1 as a possible D gene (6 bases). The germline V gene has CDR1 SGHAT and CDR2 FQNNGV. The CDR3 has 16 amino acids. Between the trimmed V and J ends, which lost 5 bases and 0 bases, there was a span of 16 bases. The CDR3 sequence is CASSPSRGQYQETQYF. The CDR3 nucleotides read TGTGCCAGCAGCCCCTCCAGGGGCCAGTACCAAGAGACCCAGTACTTC.

Ten or more counts support this clonotype. The rearrangement joins TRBV29-1 to TRBJ1-1, with a tentative D call TRBD1 (5 bases). Germline CDR1 and CDR2: SQVTM and ANQGSEA. The CDR3 sequence is 13 residues long. Trimming removed 3 bases from V and 2 bases from J, with 10 bases in between. CDR3 sequence (DNA): TGCAGCGTTGAGCGGGGCGGCAACACTGAAGCTTTCTTT. Translation gives CSVERGGNTEAFF.

The chain combines TRBV20-1 with TRBJ2-1, with TRBD2 identical over 9 bases. This CDR3 contains 14 residues. Trimming at V came to 4 bases and at J to 4 bases, leaving 5 bases not matched to a gene. CDR1 is DFQATT, CDR2 SNEGSKA, per germline (reference sequence). This CDR3 is CSATRTSAYNEQFF. The CDR3 coding sequence is TGCAGTGCTACCCGGACTAGCGCTTACAATGAGCAGTTCTTC.

This clonotype showed up many times. The genes are TRBV7-2 and TRBJ2-7; D gene unclear. Germline CDR1 is SGHTA and CDR2 is FQGNSA. The CDR3 runs 13 residues. V dropped 0 bases and J dropped 3 bases, with 6 bases sitting between them. The CDR3 nucleotides are TGTGCCAGCAGCTTAGCCTTAAACTACGAGCAGTACTTC. This codes for CASSLALNYEQYF.

This sequence joins TRBV5-1 and TRBJ1-1, with D uncertain. The CDR3 sequence is 14 residues long. V shed 1 base and J shed 5 bases, with 12 bases lying between them. Germline CDR1 SGHRS, CDR2 YFSETQ. CDR3 region: CASSLTVVRTEAFF. CDR3 in DNA: TGCGCCAGCAGCTTGACGGTCGTGAGGACTGAAGCTTTCTTT.

This clonotype turned up a few times. The rearrangement uses TRBV19 and TRBJ2-5; no firm D call. Looked up from germline, CDR1 is LNHDA and CDR2 is SQIVND (reference sequence). The CDR3 is 13 amino acids. With 9 bases removed from V and 2 bases from J, the gap between germline ends came to 13 bases. For the CDR3, the DNA is TGTGCCAGAACCCCTCCGGATCAAGAGACCCAGTACTTC. This codes for CARTPPDQETQYF.

This clonotype was recorded at least ten times. The chain has TRBV20-1 and TRBJ2-3; TRBD2 matches at 12 bases. The V gene's germline CDR1 is DFQATT and CDR2 SNEGSKA (reference sequence). The junction had 5 bases not matched to a gene; V was cut back by 4 bases and J by 6 bases. The CDR3 runs to 14 residues. The CDR3 reads CSAKASGRGDTQYF. CDR3 in DNA: TGCAGTGCTAAGGCTAGCGGGAGGGGCGATACGCAGTATTTT.

At least ten counts were recorded for this clonotype. The chain recombines TRBV20-1 with TRBJ2-1; 9 positions match TRBD2. The CDR3 extends over 14 amino acids. The V gene's germline CDR1 is DFQATT and CDR2 SNEGSKA (reference sequence). Unmatched junction bases numbered 5, after V lost 0 bases and J lost 8 bases. This chain's CDR3 is CSARDSSGSHEQFF. In DNA form, the CDR3 reads TGCAGTGCTAGAGATAGTAGCGGGAGCCATGAGCAGTTCTTC.